What follows are 27 T cell receptor beta chains derived from one specimen sequenced in a study of T cell responses to AZD1222 COVID-19 vaccine. Assay used: immunoSEQ multiplex PCR; TCRdb lists only in-frame clones, some missing. The data contain about 130,000 clones, 93% of them singletons. The material was peripheral blood, obtained on day 0 of AZD1222 vaccination. These TCRs come from an adult in good health.

This clone was recorded once. The chain has TRBV28 and TRBJ2-5; D might be TRBD1 (5 bases). V was clipped by 2 bases and J by 4 bases, with 8 bases between them. In germline, CDR1 is MDHEN, CDR2 SYDVKM. This CDR3 contains 13 residues. Here the CDR3 DNA reads TGTGCCAGCAGTTTACAGGGATCAGAGACCCAGTACTTC. It yields the protein CASSLQGSETQYF.

This clone was seen once. V and J are TRBV4-1 and TRBJ1-5; D is unclear. The germline CDR1 and CDR2 sequences are MGHRA and YSYEKL. V was pared by 4 bases and J by 0 bases, with 10 bases between. The CDR3 covers 15 residues. CDR3 nucleotide sequence: TGCGCCAGCAGCCTCCGACGGGATAGCAATCAGCCCCAGCATTTT. It encodes CASSLRRDSNQPQHF.

The chain has TRBV18 and TRBJ2-5; TRBD2 is a possible D gene (6 bases). Germline V CDR1 and CDR2: KGHSH, LQKENI. With 0 bases removed from V and 4 bases from J, the gap between germline ends came to 12 bases. There are 15 residues in the CDR3. Here the CDR3 reads CASSPPDRELETQYF. In nucleotides, the CDR3 is TGTGCCAGCTCACCACCAGACCGGGAGCTAGAGACCCAGTACTTC.

The chain couples TRBV19 to TRBJ2-7, with D possibly TRBD2 on 5 matching bases. Germline lookup yields CDR1 LNHDA and CDR2 SQIVND (reference sequence). Between the trimmed V and J ends, which lost 6 bases and 0 bases, there was a span of 9 bases. The length of the CDR3 is 13 residues. The CDR3 DNA sequence: TGTGCCAGTAGCTCCGACTACTCCTACGAGCAGTACTTC. It encodes CASSSDYSYEQYF.

V is TRBV19 and J is TRBJ2-3, with TRBD2 matching over 7 bases. The CDR3 length is 14 residues. Germline lookup yields CDR1 LNHDA and CDR2 SQIVND (reference sequence). With 5 bases clipped from V and 3 bases from J, the junction kept 5 bases outside the gene matches. The CDR3 reads CASSLAEPTDTQYF. CDR3 in DNA: TGTGCCAGTAGTCTAGCGGAGCCAACAGATACGCAGTATTTT.

A note on this clone: The junction departs from germline at one end; a sequencing error may be responsible. The CDR3 bases are TGTGCCAGCAGTCAAACAGGAGATAGCAATCAGACCCAGCATTTT. This translates into CASSQTGDSNQTQHF. V and J are TRBV6-6 and TRBJ1-5; D perhaps matches TRBD1 (5 bases). The CDR3 is 15 amino acids. In germline, CDR1 is MNHNY, CDR2 SVGAGI (reference sequence).

The chain recombines TRBV11-2 with TRBJ2-7, with D possibly being TRBD1 (6 bases). Trimming left V 5 bases short and J 4 bases short, with 15 bases between. CDR1 and CDR2 from the germline V gene are SGHAT and FQNNGV. The CDR3 loop spans 14 amino acids. The CDR3 loop is CASSRAGVEYEQYF. CDR3 sequence (DNA): TGTGCCAGCAGCCGGGCAGGGGTTGAATACGAGCAGTACTTC. Full variable domain (missing parts from reference TRBV11-2 and TRBJ2-7): EAGVAQSPRYKIIEKRQSVAFWCNPISGHATLYWYQQILGQGPKLLIQFQNNGVVDDSQLPKDRFSAERLKGVDSTLKIQPAKLEDSAVYLCASSRAGVEYEQYFGPGTRLTVT.

The chain has TRBV7-2 and TRBJ1-5, with D unresolved. Deletions cut 4 bases from V and 4 bases from J, with 14 bases between. Germline V gives CDR1 SGHTA, CDR2 FQGNSA. The CDR3 extends over 15 amino acids. In DNA form, the CDR3 reads TGTGCCAGCAGCTGGAACGGGATGACTAATCAGCCCCAGCATTTT. It is translated as CASSWNGMTNQPQHF.

The V gene is TRBV5-1, the J gene TRBJ2-1, with 8 bases matching TRBD2. Germline V gene data show CDR1 as SGHRS and CDR2 as YFSETQ. V shed 3 bases and J 3 bases; nucleotides not matched to a gene: 8. CDR3 length: 16 amino acids. The chain's CDR3 is CASSSSAGGSYNEQFF. CDR3 sequence (DNA): TGCGCCAGCAGCTCCTCTGCGGGAGGAAGCTACAATGAGCAGTTCTTC.

The chain recombines TRBV27 with TRBJ2-7, with TRBD2 identical over 15 bases. This CDR3 spans 16 amino acids. Trimming at V came to 7 bases and at J to 5 bases, leaving 9 bases not matched to a gene. Germline values: CDR1 MNHEY, CDR2 SMNVEV (reference sequence). The CDR3 spells CASTGLAGGGSDEQYF. The CDR3 DNA reads as TGTGCCAGCACCGGACTAGCGGGAGGGGGAAGCGACGAGCAGTACTTC.

The V and J genes are TRBV7-8 and TRBJ2-5; 10 bases are a match to TRBD1. CDR3 length: 16 residues. Germline trimming cut 4 bases from V and 3 bases from J; bases unmatched to any gene: 8. Germline V CDR1 and CDR2: SGHVS, FQNEAQ. The CDR3 protein is CASSSSLDRGEETQYF. The CDR3 DNA reads as TGTGCCAGCAGCTCGAGTTTGGACAGGGGGGAAGAGACCCAGTACTTC.

The CDR3 DNA reads TGTGCCAGCAGCCAAGTATCTAGTGATACGCAGTATTTT. Encoded protein: CASSQVSSDTQYF. The J gene is TRBJ2-3, the V gene TRBV3-1 (or the pseudogene TRBV3-2); D call uncertain. Per germline, CDR1 LGHDT and CDR2 YNNKEL (reference sequence). Trimming stripped 1 base from V and 6 bases from J, with 8 bases between. The CDR3 has 13 residues.

The chain recombines TRBV30 with TRBJ2-2; D is unclear. The germline V gene encodes CDR1 GTSNPN and CDR2 SVGIG (reference sequence). V was trimmed by 2 bases and J by 2 bases, leaving 6 bases between them. This CDR3 contains 13 residues. CDR3 residues: CAWSPYNTGELFF. The DNA for the CDR3 is TGTGCCTGGAGTCCTTATAACACCGGGGAGCTGTTTTTT.

The gene calls are TRBV19 and TRBJ2-7; 7 bases are shared with TRBD1. The V and J ends lost 7 bases and 1 base, in that order; junction bases with no gene match: 10. The V gene's germline CDR1 is LNHDA and CDR2 SQIVND (reference sequence). The CDR3 sequence is 15 residues long. The chain's CDR3 is CASKRGQSPSYEQYF. The CDR3 nucleotides are TGTGCCAGTAAGAGGGGACAGTCGCCGTCCTACGAGCAGTACTTC.

This chain joins TRBV9 and TRBJ2-7; a weak D match, TRBD1 (6 bases). Between the trimmed V and J ends, which lost 0 bases and 0 bases, there was a span of 10 bases. CDR3 length equals 15 residues. In germline, CDR1 is SGDLS, CDR2 YYNGEE. DNA of the CDR3: TGTGCCAGCAGCGTAGGGGGGACACCCTCCTACGAGCAGTACTTC. Its protein product is CASSVGGTPSYEQYF.

The CDR3 protein is CSASRGREQYF. The DNA of the CDR3 is TGCAGTGCTAGCAGGGGGCGCGAGCAGTACTTC. The genes are TRBV20-1 and TRBJ2-7; TRBD1 matches at 8 bases. CDR1 is DFQATT, CDR2 SNEGSKA, per germline (reference sequence). The CDR3 has 11 amino acids. The V and J ends lost 3 bases and 6 bases, in that order; junction bases with no gene match: 1.

The rearrangement joins TRBV18 to TRBJ1-4; the D gene is possibly TRBD1 (5 bases). This CDR3 comprises 15 residues. V dropped 4 bases and J dropped 0 bases, with 9 bases sitting between them. The germline gives CDR1 KGHSH, CDR2 LQKENI. The CDR3 DNA sequence: TGTGCCAGCTCACGATTGACAGCAACTAATGAAAAACTGTTTTTT. It encodes CASSRLTATNEKLFF. Variable domain in full (rest from reference TRBV18 and TRBJ1-4): NAGVMQNPRHLVRRRGQEARLRCSPMKGHSHVYWYRQLPEEGLKFMVYLQKENIIDESGMPKERFSAEFPKEGPSILRIQQVVRGDSAAYFCASSRLTATNEKLFFGSGTQLSVL.

The chain is built from TRBV4-2 and TRBJ2-7; D gene ambiguous. Trimming shortened V by 4 bases and J by 0 bases, and 16 bases separated the two germline ends. Germline V gene data show CDR1 as LGHNA and CDR2 as YNFKEQ. This CDR3 has 16 residues. The CDR3 loop is CASSRNPREDSYEQYF. The CDR3 DNA follows: TGTGCCAGCAGCCGGAACCCGAGAGAGGACTCCTACGAGCAGTACTTC.

The chain employs TRBV9 and TRBJ1-3; no clear D. V was clipped by 4 bases and J by 1 base, with 12 bases between them. The V gene's germline CDR1 is SGDLS and CDR2 YYNGEE. The CDR3 totals 15 residues. DNA of the CDR3: TGTGCCAGCAGCCCCCCAAGGTTATCTGGAAACACCATATATTTT. Its translation is CASSPPRLSGNTIYF.

The chain has TRBV7-2 and TRBJ2-7; 13 nucleotides line up with TRBD2. The junction had 11 bases not matched to a gene; V was cut back by 1 base and J by 2 bases. CDR3 length: 19 amino acids. Per germline, CDR1 SGHTA and CDR2 FQGNSA. The CDR3 nucleotides read TGTGCCAGCAGCTTAGGCCCCTTACTAGCGGGAGGGCCCCCCTACGAGCAGTACTTC. It specifies CASSLGPLLAGGPPYEQYF.

The genes are TRBV6-2 or TRBV6-3 and TRBJ2-5; 7 bases fit TRBD2. CDR3 size: 17 residues. Germline CDR1 and CDR2: MNHEY and SVGEGT. V dropped 1 base and J dropped 3; count of bases not matched to a gene: 11. CDR3 loop: CASSYLPRGSREETQYF. In nucleotides, the CDR3 is TGTGCCAGCAGTTACTTGCCCCGCGGGAGTAGGGAAGAGACCCAGTACTTC.

The gene calls are TRBV5-1 and TRBJ2-1, with D hard to call. The CDR3 has 15 amino acids. CDR1 and CDR2 from the germline V gene are SGHRS and YFSETQ. V was trimmed by 0 bases and J by 0 bases, leaving 7 bases between them. CDR3 residues: CASSLGTGSYNEQFF. The CDR3 bases are TGCGCCAGCAGCTTGGGGACGGGCTCCTACAATGAGCAGTTCTTC.

V is TRBV5-5 and J is TRBJ2-2; D is uncertain. The length of the CDR3 is 14 residues. CDR1 SGHKS and CDR2 YYEKEE come from the germline V gene (reference sequence). The V and J ends lost 0 bases and 4 bases respectively, with 7 bases between them. As DNA, the CDR3 is TGTGCCAGCAGCTTGGCTTCGGGCACCGGGGAGCTGTTTTTT. Translating gives CASSLASGTGELFF.

In the case of this clone: The junction shows a germline mismatch at one end, possibly a read error. The gene calls are TRBV7-8 and TRBJ2-7; 7 bases are shared with TRBD1. Germline CDR1 is SGHVS and CDR2 is FQNEAQ. CDR3 size: 14 residues. DNA of the CDR3: TGTGCCAGCAGCTTAACAGGGGCCCTCTACGAGCGGTACTTC. As protein: CASSLTGALYERYF.

The chain carries TRBV15 and TRBJ2-6, with a possible D match to TRBD2 (5 bases). Trimming took 2 bases from V and 0 from J, leaving 8 bases between them. This CDR3 has 16 residues. The germline CDR1 and CDR2 sequences are LNHNV and YYDKDF (reference sequence). The CDR3 spells CATSRPGNSGANVLTF. In DNA, the CDR3 is TGTGCCACCAGCAGACCGGGGAACTCTGGGGCCAACGTCCTGACTTTC.

This clone came up once. The gene calls are TRBV30 and TRBJ1-6, with D possibly being TRBD1 (5 bases). The CDR3 length is 12 residues. The germline CDR1 and CDR2 sequences are GTSNPN and SVGIG (reference sequence). V lost 4 bases, J lost 13 bases, and 14 bases lay in between. CDR3 loop: CAWTLGGGPLHF. In nucleotides, the CDR3 is TGTGCCTGGACCCTTGGCGGGGGGCCCCTCCACTTT.

The J gene is TRBJ2-6, the V gene TRBV19, with 9 positions matching TRBD1. The CDR3 covers 16 residues. The junction had 3 bases not matched to a gene; V was cut back by 5 bases and J by 1 base. Germline V gene lookup returns CDR1 LNHDA and CDR2 SQIVND (reference sequence). The CDR3 DNA is TGTGCCAGTAGTCCTGGGACAGGGTCTGGGGCCAACGTCCTGACTTTC. It encodes CASSPGTGSGANVLTF. Looking up the rest from reference TRBV19 and TRBJ2-6 gives the full variable domain: DGGITQSPKYLFRKEGQNVTLSCEQNLNHDAMYWYRQDPGQGLRLIYYSQIVNDFQKGDIAEGYSVSREKKESFPLTVTSAQKNPTAFYLCASSPGTGSGANVLTFGAGSRLTVL.